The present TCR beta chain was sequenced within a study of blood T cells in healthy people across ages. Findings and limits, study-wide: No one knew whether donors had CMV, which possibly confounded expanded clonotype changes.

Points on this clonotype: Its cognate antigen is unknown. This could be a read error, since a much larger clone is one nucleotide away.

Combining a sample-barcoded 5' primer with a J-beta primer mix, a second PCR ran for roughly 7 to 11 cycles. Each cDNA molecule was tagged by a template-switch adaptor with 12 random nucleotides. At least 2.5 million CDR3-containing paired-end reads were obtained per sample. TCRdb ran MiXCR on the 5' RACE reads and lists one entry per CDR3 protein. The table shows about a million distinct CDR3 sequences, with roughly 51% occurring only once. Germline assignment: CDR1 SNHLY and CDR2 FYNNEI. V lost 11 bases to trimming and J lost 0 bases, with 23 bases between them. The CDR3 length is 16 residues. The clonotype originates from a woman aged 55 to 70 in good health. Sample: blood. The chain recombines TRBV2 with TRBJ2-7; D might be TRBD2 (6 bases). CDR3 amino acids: CAGTSLVGTGSYEQYF. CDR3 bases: TGTGCCGGCACCTCCCTTGTAGGGACTGGCTCCTACGAGCAGTACTTC.